This paragraph reports one TCR beta chain. Its antigen is still unknown. V lost 2 bases and J 7 bases, leaving 12 bases between the germline ends. The CDR3 loop spans 13 amino acids. Germline CDR1 reads SGDLS; CDR2 reads YYNGEE. The sample is drawn from a study of T cells in localized non-small cell lung cancer. Notes on the study in general: Sequencing was restricted to one tumor region; therefore, heterogeneity remains possible. Greater blood T cell density accompanied longer overall survival.

Assay used: immunoSEQ multiplex PCR; TCRdb lists only in-frame clones, some missing. The repertoire holds 60,000 to 85,000 clones, with 85% to 90% as singletons. The TCR was taken from a male donor at least 60 years old with stage III squamous cell lung carcinoma. This chain joins TRBV9 and TRBJ1-1; tentatively, D is TRBD1 (6 bases). Sequenced here: peripheral blood, sampled before any cancer treatment. CDR3 in amino acids: CASSVRDKGEAFF. CDR3 nucleotides: TGTGCCAGCAGCGTCCGGGACAAAGGTGAAGCTTTCTTT.